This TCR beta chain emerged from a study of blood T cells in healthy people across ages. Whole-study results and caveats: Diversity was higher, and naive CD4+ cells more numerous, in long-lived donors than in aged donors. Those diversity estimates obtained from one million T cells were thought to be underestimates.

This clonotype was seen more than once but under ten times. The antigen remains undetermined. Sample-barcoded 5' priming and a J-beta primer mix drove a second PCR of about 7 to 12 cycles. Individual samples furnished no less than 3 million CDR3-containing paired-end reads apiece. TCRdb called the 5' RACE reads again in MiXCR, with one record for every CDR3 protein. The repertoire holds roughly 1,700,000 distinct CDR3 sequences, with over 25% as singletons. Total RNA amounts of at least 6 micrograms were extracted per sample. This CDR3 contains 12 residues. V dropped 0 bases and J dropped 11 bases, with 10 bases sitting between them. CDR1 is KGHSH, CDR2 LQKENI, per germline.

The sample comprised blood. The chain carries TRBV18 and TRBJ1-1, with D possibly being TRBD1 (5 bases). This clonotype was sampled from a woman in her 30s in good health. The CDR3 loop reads CASSPPVGVAFF. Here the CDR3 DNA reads TGTGCCAGCTCACCACCGGTAGGGGTCGCTTTCTTT.